The 27 T cell receptor beta chains given below trace back to one sample, sequenced in a study of OX40 agonist ivuxolimab in advanced cancers. TCRdb's copy holds only in-frame clones and misses some; the assay was immunoSEQ multiplex PCR. The data hold 70,000 to 80,000 clones, with roughly 87% observed a single time. The sample was CD4+ or CD8+ T cells sorted from blood, taken in a trial of the OX40 agonist ivuxolimab. The receptors derive from an adult with an advanced solid tumor such as melanoma, head and neck, liver or kidney cancer.

The V gene is TRBV5-8, the J gene TRBJ2-5; the D is unclear. Germline lookup yields CDR1 SGHTS and CDR2 YDEGEE. Trimming pared 4 bases from V and 5 bases from J, leaving 15 bases between. The CDR3 is made up of 14 amino acids. The CDR3 spells CASSPPSFGETQYF. The CDR3 nucleotides are TGTGCCAGCAGCCCCCCCTCCTTTGGGGAGACCCAGTACTTC.

The rearrangement links TRBV6-1 to TRBJ2-5, with 8 nucleotides matching TRBD1. With 4 bases clipped from V and 5 bases from J, the junction kept 6 bases outside the gene matches. The CDR3 has 14 residues. Germline CDR1 MNHNS, CDR2 SASEGT. This chain's CDR3 is CASSGQGFSETQYF. The CDR3 region has the DNA TGTGCCAGCAGTGGACAGGGGTTCAGTGAGACCCAGTACTTC.

The rearrangement uses TRBV7-8 and TRBJ1-2; D is uncertain. V gave up 6 bases and J gave up 6 bases, with 14 bases separating them. The CDR3 is 13 amino acids. Germline CDR1 SGHVS, CDR2 FQNEAQ. CDR3 coding DNA: TGTGCCAGCAGTGGGCAGGTCCGAAATGGCTACACCTTC. Translating it yields CASSGQVRNGYTF.

The J gene is TRBJ1-5, the V gene TRBV19; D unclear. Germline V gene data show CDR1 as LNHDA and CDR2 as SQIVND (reference sequence). This CDR3 region has 14 residues. V was trimmed by 5 bases and J by 0 bases, leaving 8 bases between them. DNA of the CDR3: TGTGCCAGTAGTCTCAGATATAGCAATCAGCCCCAGCATTTT. Translating it yields CASSLRYSNQPQHF. Looking up the rest from reference TRBV19 and TRBJ1-5 gives the full variable domain: DGGITQSPKYLFRKEGQNVTLSCEQNLNHDAMYWYRQDPGQGLRLIYYSQIVNDFQKGDIAEGYSVSREKKESFPLTVTSAQKNPTAFYLCASSLRYSNQPQHFGDGTRLSIL.

The chain uses TRBV10-1 and TRBJ1-1, with 9 bases matching TRBD1. The germline CDR1 and CDR2 sequences are WNHNN and SYGVQD (reference sequence). Germline trimming cut 6 bases from V and 4 bases from J; bases unmatched to any gene: 15. The CDR3 runs 17 residues. CDR3 residues: CASSATLMGQGRTEAFF. Here the CDR3 DNA reads TGCGCCAGCAGCGCCACTTTGATGGGACAGGGTCGCACTGAAGCTTTCTTT.

The sample holds a few counts of this clone. The rearrangement uses TRBV9 and TRBJ1-1; 9 bases are a match to TRBD1. The CDR3 totals 16 residues. The V gene's germline CDR1 is SGDLS and CDR2 YYNGEE. The J segment lost 4 bases and the V segment lost 3 bases, leaving 10 bases of the junction unmatched. This chain's CDR3 is CASSARDRATRTEAFF. CDR3 nucleotides: TGTGCCAGCAGCGCCCGGGACAGGGCCACCCGCACTGAAGCTTTCTTT.

The V and J genes are TRBV11-2 and TRBJ2-1, with 15 bases that match TRBD2. Trimming at V came to 8 bases and at J to 9 bases, leaving 5 bases not matched to a gene. Germline V gene lookup returns CDR1 SGHAT and CDR2 FQNNGV. CDR3 length: 14 amino acids. In nucleotides, the CDR3 is TGTGCCAGCGGCGGGACTAGCGGGGGGCGTGAGCAGTTCTTC. Translation: CASGGTSGGREQFF.

The CDR3, as DNA: TGTGCCAGCACCCTCGAAGGACAGGGTTATGTTGGCTACACCTTC. Translation: CASTLEGQGYVGYTF. The V call is TRBV2, the J call TRBJ1-2; TRBD1 aligns across 8 bases. CDR3 length equals 15 residues. V shed 7 bases and J 7 bases; nucleotides not matched to a gene: 14. The germline gives CDR1 SNHLY, CDR2 FYNNEI.

This rearrangement joins TRBV5-1 to TRBJ2-7; D gene unclear. Germline CDR1 SGHRS, CDR2 YFSETQ. The CDR3 spans 14 residues. Between the trimmed V and J ends, which lost 2 bases and 2 bases, there was a span of 11 bases. The CDR3 sequence is CASSLALTTYEQYF. The CDR3 DNA reads as TGCGCCAGCAGCTTAGCCCTGACCACCTACGAGCAGTACTTC.

This clone occurred once. The rearrangement uses TRBV5-5 and TRBJ1-4, with 7 positions matching TRBD1. V trimming: 4 bases; J trimming: 3 bases; junction bases outside the gene matches: 3. CDR3 size: 14 residues. Germline CDR1 and CDR2: SGHKS and YYEKEE (reference sequence). The CDR3 here is CASSPGQSNEKLFF. The CDR3 nucleotides read TGTGCCAGCAGCCCGGGACAGTCTAATGAAAAACTGTTTTTT.

The V and J genes are TRBV7-8 and TRBJ2-7, with D perhaps matching TRBD1 (5 bases). CDR1 and CDR2 from the germline V gene are SGHVS and FQNEAQ. Deletions cut 5 bases from V and 0 bases from J, with 11 bases between. The length of the CDR3 is 14 residues. DNA of the CDR3: TGTGCCAGCAGCCCCTGGACACTCTCCTACGAGCAGTACTTC. Its protein product is CASSPWTLSYEQYF.

V gene TRBV7-2 combines with J gene TRBJ2-1; D uncertain. The ends were cut back, 5 bases at V and 8 bases at J, with 10 bases in the middle. This CDR3 contains 12 residues. Germline lookup yields CDR1 SGHTA and CDR2 FQGNSA. Written as DNA, the CDR3 is TGTGCCAGCAGCCCCGTTATCGATGAGCAGTTCTTC. It is translated as CASSPVIDEQFF.

This clone occurred a few times. The CDR3 DNA follows: TGTGCCAGCAGGGGACAGGCTGTGGAGACCCAGTACTTC. This codes for CASRGQAVETQYF. V is TRBV6-6 and J is TRBJ2-5, with TRBD1 identical over 8 bases. V lost 6 bases and J lost 5; bases outside the gene matches: 5. There are 13 residues in the CDR3. Germline CDR1 MNHNY, CDR2 SVGAGI (reference sequence).

V usage is TRBV5-6 and J usage is TRBJ2-1, with 9 bases fitting TRBD1. The length of the CDR3 is 13 residues. J lost 7 bases, V lost 5 bases, and 4 bases had no gene match. Germline V lookup: CDR1 SGHDT, CDR2 YYEEEE. CDR3 loop: CASSWTGVNEQFF. The CDR3 coding sequence is TGTGCCAGCAGTTGGACAGGGGTGAATGAGCAGTTCTTC.

The rearrangement links TRBV6-1 to TRBJ2-7; a possible D gene is TRBD2 (5 bases). Trimming cost V 6 bases and J 2 bases, with 11 bases left between them. The CDR3 is 13 residues long. Germline CDR1 is MNHNS and CDR2 is SASEGT. The CDR3 spells CASSPSGTYEQYF. CDR3 nucleotides: TGTGCCAGCAGCCCCAGCGGAACCTACGAGCAGTACTTC.

The chain employs TRBV7-3 and TRBJ1-1; 8 bases map to TRBD1. V shed 5 bases and J 8 bases; nucleotides not matched to a gene: 10. The germline V gene encodes CDR1 SGHTA and CDR2 FQGTGA. CDR3 size: 14 residues. The CDR3 nucleotides are TGTGCCAGCAGCGCAAGTGGGACAGGTCTAGAAGCTTTCTTT. This codes for CASSASGTGLEAFF.

The chain links TRBV30 to TRBJ1-1, with D possibly being TRBD1 (5 bases). Trimming cost V 3 bases and J 1 base, with 9 bases left between them. Germline CDR1 and CDR2: GTSNPN and SVGIG (reference sequence). The CDR3 is made up of 13 amino acids. CDR3 amino acids: CAWSEDRNTEAFF. The DNA of the CDR3 is TGTGCCTGGAGCGAAGACAGGAACACTGAAGCTTTCTTT.

The chain couples TRBV4-1 to TRBJ2-6; D gene unclear. The CDR3 has 17 residues. Germline-derived CDR1 and CDR2 are MGHRA and YSYEKL. The V end was cut by 4 bases, the J end by 0 bases, with 13 bases between. The CDR3 reads CASSPVTVSSGANVLTF. Here the CDR3 DNA reads TGCGCCAGCAGCCCCGTTACAGTCAGCTCTGGGGCCAACGTCCTGACTTTC.

The chain employs TRBV4-2 and TRBJ2-5; the D call may be TRBD1 or TRBD2 (5 bases each). Germline CDR1 is LGHNA and CDR2 is YNFKEQ. Trimming cost V 0 bases and J 4 bases, with 9 bases left between them. The CDR3 extends over 14 amino acids. In DNA form, the CDR3 reads TGTGCCAGCAGCCAAGATTTGGGGACAGAGACCCAGTACTTC. Protein sequence: CASSQDLGTETQYF.

The chain joins TRBV20-1 to TRBJ1-2; D perhaps matches TRBD1 (5 bases). The germline gives CDR1 DFQATT, CDR2 SNEGSKA (reference sequence). Trimming cost V 2 bases and J 4 bases, with 5 bases left between them. This CDR3 comprises 11 residues. CDR3 in amino acids: CSARRGYGYTF. The CDR3 DNA reads as TGCAGTGCTAGAAGGGGCTATGGCTACACCTTC.

CDR3 in DNA: TGTGCCAGCAGTCTCAGGGGAGGGGAAAAACTGTTTTTT. Its protein product is CASSLRGGEKLFF. The chain employs TRBV27 and TRBJ1-4; possibly TRBD1 for D (6 bases). The CDR3 totals 13 residues. Germline CDR1 is MNHEY and CDR2 is SMNVEV (reference sequence). V lost 5 bases and J lost 8, with 12 bases in between.

The chain carries TRBV6-6 and TRBJ2-5; TRBD2 might be the D (6 bases). The CDR3 has 13 residues. Trimming removed 6 bases at V and 5 bases at J, with 13 bases between. Germline lookup yields CDR1 MNHNY and CDR2 SVGAGI (reference sequence). The CDR3 sequence is CASSPGSRETQYF. CDR3 nucleotide sequence: TGTGCCAGCAGCCCCGGGAGCCGGGAGACCCAGTACTTC.

The genes are TRBV6-1 and TRBJ2-7, with TRBD2 identical over 7 bases. The germline CDR1 and CDR2 sequences are MNHNS and SASEGT. The CDR3 runs 14 residues. V gave up 6 bases and J gave up 4 bases; unmatched junction bases: 9. DNA of the CDR3: TGTGCCAGCAGCGGCGGGAGAAGCTTTTACGAGCAGTACTTC. Its translation: CASSGGRSFYEQYF.

This chain joins TRBV5-1 and TRBJ1-4; D not resolved. The V gene's germline CDR1 is SGHRS and CDR2 YFSETQ. Trimming shortened V by 2 bases and J by 7 bases, and 12 bases separated the two germline ends. The CDR3 length is 14 residues. The CDR3 coding sequence is TGCGCCAGCAGCTTCAGCGGATCTCGTGAAAAACTGTTTTTT. It codes for CASSFSGSREKLFF.

This chain joins TRBV5-1 and TRBJ2-1; 13 positions agree with TRBD2. Looked up from germline, CDR1 is SGHRS and CDR2 is YFSETQ. This CDR3 has 16 residues. The trim removed 2 bases at V and 4 bases at J, leaving 3 bases unmatched. The CDR3 nucleotides read TGCGCCAGCAGCTTCTCACTAGCGGGGGGGTACAATGAGCAGTTCTTC. Residues: CASSFSLAGGYNEQFF.

The chain recombines TRBV6-5 with TRBJ2-7; D not resolved. Germline values: CDR1 MNHEY, CDR2 SVGAGI. CDR3 length: 15 amino acids. V shed 2 bases and J shed 5 bases, with 16 bases lying between them. The CDR3, as DNA: TGTGCCAGCAGTTACGGAAGCTTGACTGTGGACGAGCAGTACTTC. As protein: CASSYGSLTVDEQYF.

The chain has TRBV19 and TRBJ2-6; unclear D gene. Germline CDR1 and CDR2: LNHDA and SQIVND (reference sequence). V was pared by 8 bases and J by 2 bases, with 7 bases between. CDR3 length: 13 residues. The CDR3 nucleotides read TGTGCCAGTTCTATGGCTGGGGCCAACGTCCTGACTTTC. The encoded protein is CASSMAGANVLTF.